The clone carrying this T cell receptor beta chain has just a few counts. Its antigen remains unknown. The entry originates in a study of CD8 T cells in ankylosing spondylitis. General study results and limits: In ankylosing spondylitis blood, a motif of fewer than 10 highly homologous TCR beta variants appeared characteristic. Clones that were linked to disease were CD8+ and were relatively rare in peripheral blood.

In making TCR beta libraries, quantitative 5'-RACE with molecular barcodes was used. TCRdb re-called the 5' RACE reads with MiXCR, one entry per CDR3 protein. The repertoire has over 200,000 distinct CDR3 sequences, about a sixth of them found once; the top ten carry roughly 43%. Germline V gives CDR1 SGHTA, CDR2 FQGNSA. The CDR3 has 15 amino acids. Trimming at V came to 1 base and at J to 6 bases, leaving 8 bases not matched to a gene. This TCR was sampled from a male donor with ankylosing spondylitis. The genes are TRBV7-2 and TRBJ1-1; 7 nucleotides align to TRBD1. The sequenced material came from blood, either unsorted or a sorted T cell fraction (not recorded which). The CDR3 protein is CASSLVTGILAEAFF. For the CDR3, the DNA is TGTGCCAGCAGCTTAGTGACAGGGATTTTAGCTGAAGCTTTCTTT.